This TCR beta chain was recorded in a study of spatial heterogeneity in lung cancer. Across the whole study: Sequence detection consistently recorded a greater number of beta-chain than alpha-chain sequences.

In TCRdb, the 5' RACE reads were re-called with MiXCR into one record per CDR3 protein. The profile shows 50,000 to 65,000 distinct CDR3 sequences, approximately 8.9% of them singletons. Described time point: sample taken at primary tumor resection. Whole RNA came from tumor, nontumor lung or frozen PBMC and was sequenced without being sorted. This clonotype was recorded at least ten times. This sequence originates from a female donor with early-stage non-small cell lung cancer. Sequences were derived from PBMCs, sampled at surgery.

CDR3 in amino acids: CASSPVGTASHYGYTF. The CDR3, as DNA: TGCGCCAGCAGCCCCGTCGGGACAGCATCTCACTATGGCTACACCTTC. The chain employs TRBV5-1 and TRBJ1-2; 7 positions agree with TRBD1. Germline loops: CDR1 SGHRS, CDR2 YFSETQ. The CDR3 consists of 16 residues. V shed 4 bases, J shed 3 bases, and the junction held 12 bases outside the gene matches.